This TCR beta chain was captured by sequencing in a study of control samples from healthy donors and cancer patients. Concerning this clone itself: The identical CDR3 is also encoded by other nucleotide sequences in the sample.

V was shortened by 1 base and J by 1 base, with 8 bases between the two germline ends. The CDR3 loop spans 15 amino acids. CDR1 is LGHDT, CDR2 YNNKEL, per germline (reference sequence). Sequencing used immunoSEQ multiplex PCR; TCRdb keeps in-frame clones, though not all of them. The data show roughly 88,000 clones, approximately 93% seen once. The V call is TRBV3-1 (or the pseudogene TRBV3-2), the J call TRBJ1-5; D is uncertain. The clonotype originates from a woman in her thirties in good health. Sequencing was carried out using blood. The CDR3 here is CASSQGGLSNQPQHF. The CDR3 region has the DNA TGTGCCAGCAGCCAAGGAGGGTTGAGCAATCAGCCCCAGCATTTT.